The rows below give T cell receptor beta chains drawn from one sample of a study of T cells in Graves' hyperthyroidism and ophthalmopathy. From the multiplex PCR reads, TCRdb called clonotypes with MiXCR, one entry per CDR3 protein. The sample has under 400,000 distinct CDR3 sequences, 15% to 20% seen once. Sequenced material: blood. The receptors shown here come from a woman in her thirties or forties with Graves' ophthalmopathy. Each CDR3 is given with its conserved first and last residue. A D gene is named only where the DNA matches it firmly. Size tells how often a clone was seen (once, few, many) or the class of an expanded clone, and some rows leave it out.

D gene	clone size	CDR3 length	V gene	J gene	CDR3 protein	CDR3 DNA
NA	many	16	TRBV28	TRBJ2-7	CASNAITVFSSGEQYF	TGTGCCAGCAACGCTATCACAGTTTTTTCCAGTGGGGAGCAGTACTTC
TRBD2	many	16	TRBV6-2/TRBV6-3	TRBJ2-7	CASRDYKAGGLYEQYF	TGTGCCAGCAGAGACTATAAGGCGGGAGGCCTCTACGAGCAGTACTTC
NA	many	15	TRBV11-2	TRBJ1-5	CASSLERTLNQPQHF	TGTGCCAGCAGCTTAGAAAGGACGCTCAATCAGCCCCAGCATTTT
NA	many	13	TRBV6-1	TRBJ2-3	CASRPSKTDTQYF	TGTGCCAGCAGACCGTCCAAGACAGATACGCAGTATTTT
TRBD2	many	15	TRBV12-3/TRBV12-4	TRBJ2-2	CASRAGTTNTGELFF	TGTGCCAGCAGGGCCGGGACTACCAACACCGGGGAGCTGTTTTTT
NA	many	13	TRBV2	TRBJ1-2	CASSGWTSYGYTF	TGTGCCAGCAGTGGGTGGACCTCGTATGGCTACACCTTC
NA	many	13	TRBV20-1	TRBJ1-5	CSAGAGSNQPQHF	TGCAGTGCGGGGGCAGGGAGCAATCAGCCCCAGCATTTT
TRBD1	many	15	TRBV12-3/TRBV12-4	TRBJ2-4	CASSRQGLAKNIQYF	TGTGCCAGCAGTCGACAGGGCCTAGCCAAAAACATTCAGTACTTC
TRBD1	few	15	TRBV6-1	TRBJ1-6	CASSEFGQGVSPLHF	TGTGCCAGCAGTGAATTCGGACAGGGCGTTTCACCCCTCCACTTT
NA	many	14	TRBV28	TRBJ2-5	CASSVEGYWETQYF	TGTGCCAGCAGTGTTGAGGGGTACTGGGAGACCCAGTACTTC
TRBD1	many	14	TRBV11-2	TRBJ2-5	CASSLGRGTPTQYF	TGTGCCAGCAGCTTGGGCAGGGGGACGCCGACCCAGTACTTC
TRBD1	NA	17	TRBV3-1	TRBJ2-7	CASSARGRTGDKYEQYF	TGTGCCAGCAGCGCACGAGGTAGGACAGGGGATAAGTACGAGCAGTACTTC
NA	many	14	TRBV12-3/TRBV12-4	TRBJ2-7	CASSFDRGGYEQYF	TGTGCCAGCAGTTTCGACAGGGGAGGGTACGAGCAGTACTTC
TRBD1	NA	14	TRBV28	TRBJ2-7	CASYPGTGRYEQYF	TGTGCCAGCTACCCCGGGACAGGGAGGTACGAGCAGTACTTC
NA	many	14	TRBV7-6	TRBJ2-5	CASSSTRTMGTQYF	TGTGCCAGCAGCTCCACGCGGACAATGGGGACCCAGTACTTC
TRBD2	NA	14	TRBV6-1	TRBJ2-7	CASRKAGYPYEQYF	TGTGCCAGCAGAAAAGCGGGGTACCCCTACGAGCAGTACTTC
NA	many	13	TRBV6-5	TRBJ1-5	CASSLTVVQPQHF	TGTGCCAGCAGTCTCACAGTGGTTCAGCCCCAGCATTTT
TRBD2	many	19	TRBV6-2/TRBV6-3	TRBJ2-7	CASSYSTRPGTSGDYEQYF	TGTGCCAGCAGTTACTCGACCCGCCCCGGGACTAGCGGAGACTACGAGCAGTACTTC
TRBD2	many	13	TRBV12-3/TRBV12-4	TRBJ2-5	CASRVGGPGTQYF	TGTGCCAGCAGGGTGGGAGGGCCCGGGACCCAGTACTTC
NA	many	15	TRBV28	TRBJ2-7	CATWDPGLSSYEQYF	TGTGCCACCTGGGACCCAGGGCTTAGCTCCTACGAGCAGTACTTC
NA	many	12	TRBV6-1	TRBJ1-1	CASSGNGLESFF	TGTGCCAGCAGTGGGAACGGCCTTGAGTCTTTCTTT
NA	many	14	TRBV27	TRBJ1-1	CASSFRGTTNEAFF	TGTGCCAGCAGTTTCCGCGGGACAACTAATGAAGCTTTCTTT